This is a list of T cell receptor beta chains from one sample in a study of T cells after yellow fever vaccination. TCRdb analysed the 5' RACE reads with MiXCR anew, one entry per CDR3 protein. Among around 310,000 distinct CDR3 sequences listed, roughly 3.5% were seen once. The sequencing here drew on PBMCs, taken on the day of the yellow fever booster vaccination. These receptors were collected from a man aged 18 to 35 who received the YFV17D yellow fever vaccine. Both conserved end residues are part of each CDR3. A D gene is named only where the DNA matches it firmly. Clone size is given for some rows only: seen once, a few or many times, or a class if the clone is expanded.

D gene	clone size	V gene	J gene	CDR3 DNA	CDR3 protein
TRBD1	NA	TRBV12-3/TRBV12-4	TRBJ1-1	TGTGCCAGCAGAAAGTCAGGGGGAGCGAGAGCTTTCTTT	CASRKSGGARAFF
TRBD1	few	TRBV12-3/TRBV12-4	TRBJ1-1	TGTGCCAGCACCCGGACAGGCCCTGAAGCTTTCTTT	CASTRTGPEAFF
NA	many	TRBV5-1	TRBJ2-3	TGCGCCAGCAGCTCCCGCCGGGACGGTTACACAGATACGCAGTATTTT	CASSSRRDGYTDTQYF
NA	NA	TRBV7-9	TRBJ1-1	TGTGCCAGCAGCTTAAAAGCTGAAGCTTTCTTT	CASSLKAEAFF
NA	many	TRBV10-2	TRBJ2-3	TGCGCCAGCAGTGAGATTGGCACAGATACGCAGTATTTT	CASSEIGTDTQYF
NA	NA	TRBV12-3/TRBV12-4	TRBJ1-3	TGTGCCAGCAGTTACGATGGAAACACCATATATTTT	CASSYDGNTIYF
NA	many	TRBV5-6	TRBJ2-1	TGTGCCAGCAATGCGTACAATGAGCAGTTCTTC	CASNAYNEQFF
NA	NA	TRBV7-2	TRBJ2-7	TGTGCCAGCAGCTGGGGGACCAGGGTGGGATACGAGCAGTACTTC	CASSWGTRVGYEQYF
NA	few	TRBV6-5	TRBJ1-5	TGTGCCAGCAGTTACTCGAAAGATCAGCCCCAGCATTTT	CASSYSKDQPQHF
NA	once	TRBV5-1	TRBJ2-7	TGCGCCAGCAGCCCGGTAGGGCTCGAGCAGTACTTC	CASSPVGLEQYF
TRBD1	few	TRBV10-3	TRBJ2-7	TGTGCCATCAGTGAAGGACAGGGTTACGAGCAGTACTTC	CAISEGQGYEQYF
NA	many	TRBV6-5	TRBJ2-2	TGTGCCAGCAGTTACTCGGTGGGGGGCACCGGGGAGCTGTTTTTT	CASSYSVGGTGELFF
TRBD1	few	TRBV11-2	TRBJ2-1	TGTGCCAGCAGCACAGACCGGACAGGACCCGACAATGAGCAGTTCTTC	CASSTDRTGPDNEQFF
TRBD1	NA	TRBV5-1	TRBJ2-5	TGCGCCAGCAGCTTGTCATCCGGGACAGGTCAAGAGACCCAGTACTTC	CASSLSSGTGQETQYF
NA	many	TRBV7-9	TRBJ2-1	TGTGCCAGCAGCTCTGAGGGGATAGTTAAGTTCTTC	CASSSEGIVKFF
TRBD1	many	TRBV15	TRBJ2-3	TGTGCCACCAGTTTCCGGGACAGGGAAAAAGATACGCAGTATTTT	CATSFRDREKDTQYF
TRBD2	many	TRBV6-5	TRBJ2-1	TGTGCCAGCAGCCCAAGCGGGGCCCACTACAATGAGCAGTTCTTC	CASSPSGAHYNEQFF
NA	many	TRBV5-1	TRBJ2-7	TGCGCCAGCAGCCCCCAGGGGTCCTCCTACGAGCAGTACTTC	CASSPQGSSYEQYF
NA	NA	TRBV7-9	TRBJ1-2	TGTGCCAGCAGCAGGCGACAGCGGGGGTTTTCTTACACCTTC	CASSRRQRGFSYTF
TRBD2	NA	TRBV7-6	TRBJ2-3	TGTGCCAGCAGCTTGGGCCCTACTAGCGGGGCCACAGATACGCAGTATTTT	CASSLGPTSGATDTQYF